These T cell receptor beta chains were read from a single sample in a study of cytomegalovirus exposure and HLA in healthy donors. TCRdb's table, derived via immunoSEQ multiplex PCR, lists solely in-frame clones and lacks some. This sample carries 210,000 or so clones, approximately 79% of them seen once, and the ten largest clones take roughly 1.9%. Sequencing used PBMCs. Receptor source: a man between 18 and 35 years old in good health and CMV-seronegative. Both conserved end residues are part of each CDR3. A D gene is named only where the DNA matches it firmly. Clone size, where shown, is once, few, many, or a class for clones that have expanded.

TRBJ2-5 TRBV6-1 - TRBD1 CASSEVGTGEETQYF TGTGCCAGCAGTGAAGTCGGGACAGGGGAAGAGACCCAGTACTTC
TRBJ2-7 TRBV6-1 - TRBD1 CASSWDRSEQYF TGTGCCAGCAGTTGGGACAGGTCCGAGCAGTACTTC
TRBJ2-5 TRBV15 - - CATSVHGETQYF TGTGCCACCAGCGTTCACGGGGAGACCCAGTACTTC
TRBJ2-7 TRBV5-1 - TRBD1 CASSHSTGTAYEQYF TGCGCCAGCAGCCATTCAACCGGGACAGCATACGAGCAGTACTTC
TRBJ2-1 TRBV4-3 - TRBD2 CASSQESSGDYNEQFF TGCGCCAGCAGCCAAGAAAGTAGCGGGGACTACAATGAGCAGTTCTTC
TRBJ1-2 TRBV6-5 - - CASRANYGYTF TGTGCCAGCAGGGCCAACTATGGCTACACCTTC
TRBJ2-5 TRBV5-1 - - CASSLGTEGDQYF TGCGCCAGCAGCTTGGGGACAGAGGGGGACCAGTACTTC
TRBJ2-1 TRBV7-6 once - CASSALSRGDNEQFF TGTGCCAGCAGCGCCCTATCCAGGGGGGACAATGAGCAGTTCTTC
TRBJ2-6 TRBV14 - - CASSQDPSYVLTF TGTGCCAGCAGCCAAGATCCTAGTTACGTCCTGACTTTC
TRBJ1-5 TRBV7-9 - - CASSLDVGHSNQPQHF TGTGCCAGCAGCTTAGATGTAGGACATAGCAATCAGCCCCAGCATTTT
TRBJ2-3 TRBV9 - TRBD2 CASSVVSSGEAYF TGTGCCAGCAGCGTAGTCTCTAGCGGGGAAGCTTATTTT
TRBJ2-1 TRBV5-1 - TRBD2 CASSLVATSGNEQFF TGCGCCAGCAGCTTGGTGGCGACTAGCGGGAATGAGCAGTTCTTC
TRBJ1-1 TRBV14 - - CASSLAQNTEAFF TGTGCCAGCAGCCTCGCACAGAACACTGAAGCTTTCTTT
TRBJ1-4 TRBV27 once - CASSIRRATNEKLFF TGTGCCAGCTCGATTCGTCGAGCAACTAATGAAAAACTGTTTTTT